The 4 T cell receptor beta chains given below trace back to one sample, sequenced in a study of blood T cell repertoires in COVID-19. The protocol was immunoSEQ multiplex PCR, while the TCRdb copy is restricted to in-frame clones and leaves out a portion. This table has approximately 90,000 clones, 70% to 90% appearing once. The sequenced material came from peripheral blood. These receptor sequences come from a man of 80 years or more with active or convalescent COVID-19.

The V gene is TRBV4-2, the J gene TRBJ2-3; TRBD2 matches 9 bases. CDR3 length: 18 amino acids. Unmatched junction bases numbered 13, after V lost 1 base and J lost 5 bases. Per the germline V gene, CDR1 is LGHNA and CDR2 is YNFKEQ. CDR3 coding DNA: TGTGCCAGCAGCCAAGTAATGCGTAGCGGGAGTATAATAGATACGCAGTATTTT. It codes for CASSQVMRSGSIIDTQYF.

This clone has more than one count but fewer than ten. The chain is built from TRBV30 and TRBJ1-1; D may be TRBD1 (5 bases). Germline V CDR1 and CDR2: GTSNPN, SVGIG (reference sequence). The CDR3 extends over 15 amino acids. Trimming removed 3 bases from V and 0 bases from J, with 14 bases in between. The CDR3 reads CAWSPRGILNTEAFF. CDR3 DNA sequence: TGTGCCTGGAGCCCCCGGGGGATCCTGAACACTGAAGCTTTCTTT.

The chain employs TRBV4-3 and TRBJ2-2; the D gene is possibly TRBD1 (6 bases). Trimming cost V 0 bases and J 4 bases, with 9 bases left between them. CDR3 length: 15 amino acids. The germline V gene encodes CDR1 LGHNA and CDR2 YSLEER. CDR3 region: CASSQEPGATGELFF. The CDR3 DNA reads TGCGCCAGCAGCCAAGAACCAGGGGCCACCGGGGAGCTGTTTTTT.

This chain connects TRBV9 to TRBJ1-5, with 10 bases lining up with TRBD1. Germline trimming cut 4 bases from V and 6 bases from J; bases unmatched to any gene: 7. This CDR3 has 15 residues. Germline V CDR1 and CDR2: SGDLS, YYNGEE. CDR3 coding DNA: TGTGCCAGCAGCCCAGGGACAGGGGACTTTCAGCCCCAGCATTTT. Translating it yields CASSPGTGDFQPQHF.